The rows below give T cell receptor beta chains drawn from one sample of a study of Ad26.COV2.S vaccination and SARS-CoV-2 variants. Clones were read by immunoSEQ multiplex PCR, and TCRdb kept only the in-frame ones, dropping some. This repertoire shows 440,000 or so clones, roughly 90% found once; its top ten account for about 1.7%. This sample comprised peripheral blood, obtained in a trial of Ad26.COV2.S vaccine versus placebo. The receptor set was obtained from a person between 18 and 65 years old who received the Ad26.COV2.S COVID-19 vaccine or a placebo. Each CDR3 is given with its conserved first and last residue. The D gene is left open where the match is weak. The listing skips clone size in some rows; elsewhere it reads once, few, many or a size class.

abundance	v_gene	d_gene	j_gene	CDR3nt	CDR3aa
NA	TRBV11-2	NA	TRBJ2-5	TGTGCCAGCAGAAAAGGACCGGGCTGGGAGACCCAGTACTTC	CASRKGPGWETQYF
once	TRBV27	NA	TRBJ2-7	TGTGCCAGCAGTTGGGGGAACGAGCAGTACTTC	CASSWGNEQYF
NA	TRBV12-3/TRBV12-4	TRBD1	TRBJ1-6	TGTGCCAGCGGGGACAGGGGGAGATCACCCCTCCACTTT	CASGDRGRSPLHF
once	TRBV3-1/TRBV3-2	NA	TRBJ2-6	TGTGCCAGCAGCCAAGTCGGAGTTTCGTCCGGCGTCCTGACTTTC	CASSQVGVSSGVLTF
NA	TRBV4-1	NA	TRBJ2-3	TGCGCCAGCAGCCACCCCCGACACGGATACACAGATACGCAGTATTTT	CASSHPRHGYTDTQYF
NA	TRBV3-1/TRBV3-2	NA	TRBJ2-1	TGTGCCAGCAGATGGGGGGTCGAGCAGTTCTTC	CASRWGVEQFF
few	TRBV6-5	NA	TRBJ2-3	TGTGCCAGCAGTCTTTTGGCGGGAAGCACAGATACGCAGTATTTT	CASSLLAGSTDTQYF
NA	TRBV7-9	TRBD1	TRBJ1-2	TGTGCCAGCAGCTTACCCGGACAGGGCCCTGATGGCTACACCTTC	CASSLPGQGPDGYTF
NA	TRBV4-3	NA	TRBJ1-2	TGCGCCAGCAGCCAAGTGGCAGGACCCTCTAACTATGGCTACACCTTC	CASSQVAGPSNYGYTF
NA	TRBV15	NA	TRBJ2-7	TGTGCCACCAGCAGAGTACCGATCAGACCTCCCTACGAGCAGTACTTC	CATSRVPIRPPYEQYF
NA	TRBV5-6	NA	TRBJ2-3	TGTGCCAGCAGCTTGGCCGTTATATCAACAGATACGCAGTATTTT	CASSLAVISTDTQYF
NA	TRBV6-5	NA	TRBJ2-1	TGTGCCAGCAGTCCCCAGGGCAATGAGCAGTTCTTC	CASSPQGNEQFF
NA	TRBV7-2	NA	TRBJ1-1	TGTGCCAGCAGCTTAGAATTGAACACTGAAGCTTTCTTT	CASSLELNTEAFF
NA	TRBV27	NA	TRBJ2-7	TGTGCCAGCAGTTTATCGAGCACAGGGACCTACGAGCAGTACTTC	CASSLSSTGTYEQYF
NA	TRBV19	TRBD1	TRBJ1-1	TGTGCCACAGGGACAGGACTTAACACTGAAGCTTTCTTT	CATGTGLNTEAFF
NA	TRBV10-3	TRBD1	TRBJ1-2	TGTGCCATCAGTCAGGGACAGGGGGCTTACTATGGCTACACCTTC	CAISQGQGAYYGYTF
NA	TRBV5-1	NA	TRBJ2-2	TGCGCCAGCAGCTTGGATTCAATCTCCGGGGAGCTGTTTTTT	CASSLDSISGELFF
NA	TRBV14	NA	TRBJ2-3	TGTGCCAGCAGCCGGGACTTACGTGGGACAGATACGCAGTATTTT	CASSRDLRGTDTQYF
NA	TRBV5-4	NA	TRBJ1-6	TGTGCCAGCAGCTTAGATCCAGCTCGCTTGGGAGATTCACCCCTCCACTTT	CASSLDPARLGDSPLHF
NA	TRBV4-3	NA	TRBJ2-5	TGCGCCAGCAGCCAAAGTCACGGTGCCCAGTACTTC	CASSQSHGAQYF
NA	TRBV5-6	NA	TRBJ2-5	TGTGCCAGCAGCCAAGACAGAATCCAAGAGACCCAGTACTTC	CASSQDRIQETQYF
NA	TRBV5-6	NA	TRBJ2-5	TGTGCCAGCAGCTTGGGACAGCTTCGAGAGACCCAGTACTTC	CASSLGQLRETQYF
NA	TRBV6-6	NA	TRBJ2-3	TGTGCCAGCAGCCCTGGGTGGGGAAGCACAGATACGCAGTATTTT	CASSPGWGSTDTQYF
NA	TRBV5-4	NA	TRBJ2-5	TGTGCCAGCAGCCCCGGTGGGATCTCGCAAGAGACCCAGTACTTC	CASSPGGISQETQYF
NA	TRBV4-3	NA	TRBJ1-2	TGCGCCAGCAGCCAAGAAAAATCAGGGAGCGGCTACACCTTC	CASSQEKSGSGYTF
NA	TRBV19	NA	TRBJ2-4	TGTGCCAGTAGTAAGCCGGCCGGGACGTTTCAGCTAGCCAAAAACATTCAGTACTTC	CASSKPAGTFQLAKNIQYF
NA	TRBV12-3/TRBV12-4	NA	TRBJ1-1	TGTGCCAGCAGTCCCTGGGGGGGGGCTGAAGCTTTCTTT	CASSPWGGAEAFF
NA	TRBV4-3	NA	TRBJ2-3	TGCGCCAGCAGCCAAGATTGGGGCGACACAGATACGCAGTATTTT	CASSQDWGDTDTQYF
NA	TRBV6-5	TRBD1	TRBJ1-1	TGTGCCAGCAGTTACTTCGGACAGGCGCCCGAAGCTTTCTTT	CASSYFGQAPEAFF
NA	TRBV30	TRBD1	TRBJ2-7	TGTGCCTGGAGTGTAGCAGGGGGCTACGAGCAGTACTTC	CAWSVAGGYEQYF
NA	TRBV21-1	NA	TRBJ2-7	TGTGCCAGGTACAAGAGGAGCCCCTACGAGCAGTACTTC	CARYKRSPYEQYF
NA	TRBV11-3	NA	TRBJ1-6	TGTGCCAGCAGCTCACGAATCGATTCACCCCTCCACTTT	CASSSRIDSPLHF
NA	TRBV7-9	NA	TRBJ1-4	TGTGCCAGCAGCTTAGCGGGGGGAACTGAAAAACTGTTTTTT	CASSLAGGTEKLFF
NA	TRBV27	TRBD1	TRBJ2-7	TGTGCCAGCAGAATCCCCGGGACAGGGTCCTACGAGCAGTACTTC	CASRIPGTGSYEQYF
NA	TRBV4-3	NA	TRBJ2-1	TGCGCCAGCAGCCAGGGCCGGGAAAGGGCGGCCAATGAGCAGTTCTTC	CASSQGRERAANEQFF
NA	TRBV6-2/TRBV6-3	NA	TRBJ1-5	TGTGCCAGCAGTTACTCGAAGAATCAGCCCCAGCATTTT	CASSYSKNQPQHF
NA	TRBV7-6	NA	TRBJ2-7	TGTGCCAGCAGCTTGGTTAATAGCGAGCAGTACTTC	CASSLVNSEQYF
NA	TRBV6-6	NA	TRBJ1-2	TGTGCCAGCTCCCTCGGGCAGCTTCTCACTAACTATGGCTACACCTTC	CASSLGQLLTNYGYTF
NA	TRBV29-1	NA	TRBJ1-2	TGCAGCGTTGAAGATAGGAAGGCAGGGGCTAACTATGGCTACACCTTC	CSVEDRKAGANYGYTF
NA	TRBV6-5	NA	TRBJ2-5	TGTGCCAGCAGTTCCCAGGGGCGAGGGGAGACCCAGTACTTC	CASSSQGRGETQYF
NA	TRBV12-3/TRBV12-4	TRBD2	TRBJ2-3	TGTGCCAGCAGTTTAGCGCCTAGCGGGGGCCCTCATTTT	CASSLAPSGGPHF
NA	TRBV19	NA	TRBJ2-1	TGTGCCAGTAGCTTCGACAGTGCCTACAATGAGCAGTTCTTC	CASSFDSAYNEQFF
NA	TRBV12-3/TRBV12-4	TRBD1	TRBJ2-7	TGTGCCAGCAGCCGGACAGGGAACGAGCAGTACTTC	CASSRTGNEQYF
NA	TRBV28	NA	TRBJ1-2	TGTGCCAGCAGAGACACTCAAAACTATGGCTACACCTTC	CASRDTQNYGYTF
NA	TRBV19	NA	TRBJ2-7	TGTGCCAGTAGTATCGAGGACAGCTCCTACGAGCAGTACTTC	CASSIEDSSYEQYF
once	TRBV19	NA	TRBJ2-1	TGTGCCAGTACGCGTGGCAGACCACCCTACAATGAGCAGTTCTTC	CASTRGRPPYNEQFF
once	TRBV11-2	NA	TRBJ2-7	TGTGCCAGCAGCTTAGGTTGGGGAACTCAGTACGAGCAGTACTTC	CASSLGWGTQYEQYF
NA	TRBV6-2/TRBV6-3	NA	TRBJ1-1	TGTGCCAGCAGTCTTCACGCTGAAGCTTTCTTT	CASSLHAEAFF
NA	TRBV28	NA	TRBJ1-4	TGTGCCAGCAGTATACGACGGCGAAATGAAAAACTGTTTTTT	CASSIRRRNEKLFF
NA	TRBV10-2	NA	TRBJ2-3	TGCGCCAGCGGATCACGACACACAGATACGCAGTATTTT	CASGSRHTDTQYF
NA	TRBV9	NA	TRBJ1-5	TGTGCCAGCAGCGGGCCCTATGGGGGGGTTCGTCAGCCCCAGCATTTT	CASSGPYGGVRQPQHF
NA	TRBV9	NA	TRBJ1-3	TGTGCCAGCAGCGCAGCGACCTGGACAGATACCATATATTTT	CASSAATWTDTIYF